This TCR beta chain was found in a study of CD8+ T cells in alopecia areata. The ends were cut back, 1 base at V and 0 bases at J, with 10 bases in the middle. CDR1 is LGHNA, CDR2 YNFKEQ, per germline. This CDR3 contains 16 residues. RNA was extracted and reverse transcribed into cDNA as the sequencing template. Measured with immunoSEQ multiplex PCR; TCRdb has only the in-frame clones, and not every one. The sample includes over 250,000 clones, 60% seen only once; the top ten take around 0.84%. Documented treatment: oral pan-JAK inhibitor, 5-10 mg twice daily. The sample here was CD4+ T cells sorted from blood, taken at roughly week 53, from a patient treated with tofacitinib. The sequence came from a human donor with alopecia areata. V is TRBV4-2 and J is TRBJ2-1, with D possibly being TRBD2 (5 bases). CDR3 residues: CASSQGSGRSYNEQFF. CDR3 in DNA: TGTGCCAGCAGCCAAGGGAGCGGTCGCTCCTACAATGAGCAGTTCTTC.